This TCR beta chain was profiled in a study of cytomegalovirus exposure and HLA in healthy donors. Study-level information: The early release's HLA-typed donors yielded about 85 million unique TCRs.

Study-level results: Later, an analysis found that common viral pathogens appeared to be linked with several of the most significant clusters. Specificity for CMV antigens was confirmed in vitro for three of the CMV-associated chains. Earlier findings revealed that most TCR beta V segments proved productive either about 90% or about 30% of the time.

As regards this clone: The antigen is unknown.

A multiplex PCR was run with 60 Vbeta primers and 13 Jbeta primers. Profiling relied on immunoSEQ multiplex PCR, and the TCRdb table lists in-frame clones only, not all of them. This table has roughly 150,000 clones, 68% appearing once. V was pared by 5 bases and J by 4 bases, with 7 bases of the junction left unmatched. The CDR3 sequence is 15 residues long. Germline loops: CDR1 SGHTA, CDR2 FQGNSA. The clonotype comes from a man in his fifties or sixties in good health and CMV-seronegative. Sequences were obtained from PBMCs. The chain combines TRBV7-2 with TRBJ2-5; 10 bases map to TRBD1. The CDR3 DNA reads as TGTGCCAGCAGCCCTCAATGGACAGGGGGAGAGACCCAGTACTTC. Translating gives CASSPQWTGGETQYF.